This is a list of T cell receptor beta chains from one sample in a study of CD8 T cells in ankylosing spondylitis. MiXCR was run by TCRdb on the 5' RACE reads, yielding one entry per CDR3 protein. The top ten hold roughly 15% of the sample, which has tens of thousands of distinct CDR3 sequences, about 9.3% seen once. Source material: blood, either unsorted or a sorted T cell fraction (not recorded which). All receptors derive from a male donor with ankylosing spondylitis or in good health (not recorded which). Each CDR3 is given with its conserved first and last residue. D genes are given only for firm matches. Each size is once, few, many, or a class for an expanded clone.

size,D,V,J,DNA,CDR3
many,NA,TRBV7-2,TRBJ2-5,TGTGCCAGCAGCTCCTACAGGGAGGAGACCCAGTACTTC,CASSSYREETQYF
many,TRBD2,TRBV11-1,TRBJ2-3,TGTGCCAGCAGCCTACTGCTTGGCGGGAGCTTAGCAGATACGCAGTATTTT,CASSLLLGGSLADTQYF
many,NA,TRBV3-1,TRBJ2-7,TGTGCCAGCAGCCAAGCGGATACCTACGAGCAGTACTTC,CASSQADTYEQYF
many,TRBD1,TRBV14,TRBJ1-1,TGTGCCAGCAAAAGGGACAGGGGTGGCACTGAAGCTTTCTTT,CASKRDRGGTEAFF
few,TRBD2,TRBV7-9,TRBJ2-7,TGTGCCAGCAGCTCCACTGGGAAGCGGGAAGGCTACGAGCAGTACTTC,CASSSTGKREGYEQYF
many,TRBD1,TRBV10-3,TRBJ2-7,TGTGCCATCAGTGAGTCGAGGGGGCCGGAGTACGAGCAGTACTTC,CAISESRGPEYEQYF
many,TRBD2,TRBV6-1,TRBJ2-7,TGTGCCAGCAGCCTACTAGCGGGAGAAGACGAGCAGTACTTC,CASSLLAGEDEQYF
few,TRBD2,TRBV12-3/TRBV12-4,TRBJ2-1,TGTGCCTCCCGAGGGCTAGCGGGAGTTCCCCAAACCTACAATGAGCAGTTCTTC,CASRGLAGVPQTYNEQFF
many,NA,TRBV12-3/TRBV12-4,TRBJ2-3,TGTGCCAGCAGAACTAATTTGGCCTTCACAGATACGCAGTATTTT,CASRTNLAFTDTQYF
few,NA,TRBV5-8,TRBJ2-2,TGTGCCAGCAGCCGTACAGGGTACACCGGGGAGCTGTTTTTT,CASSRTGYTGELFF